Below, one TCR beta chain is given with its context. The antigen is unknown. Investigators merged groups given second doses at roughly 4 or roughly 12 weeks. This sample is part of a study of T cell responses to AZD1222 COVID-19 vaccine. General observations from the study: Nearly half of the spike-specific TCRs reportedly recognize variant regions that carry no mutations. It should be noted that donors were predominantly white British and more often female, and clonal diversity was possibly underestimated. Just a handful of AZD1222 recipients were seropositive at baseline.

Sequencing used immunoSEQ multiplex PCR; TCRdb keeps in-frame clones, though not all of them. Seen here are over 100,000 clones, approximately 91% observed once, and the top ten hold around 0.99%. Germline V gene lookup returns CDR1 SGHVS and CDR2 FQNEAQ. The CDR3 covers 14 residues. V was clipped by 5 bases and J by 1 base, with 6 bases between them. The sequenced sample was peripheral blood, obtained 28 days after the second AZD1222 dose. This clonotype was sampled from an adult who received the AZD1222 COVID-19 vaccine. V usage is TRBV7-8 and J usage is TRBJ2-6, with unresolved D. The DNA for the CDR3 is TGTGCCAGCAGCCTACAATCTGGGGCCAACGTCCTGACTTTC. This codes for CASSLQSGANVLTF. Together with reference TRBV7-8 and TRBJ2-6, the CDR3 gives the full variable domain: GAGVSQSPRYKVAKRGQDVALRCDPISGHVSLFWYQQALGQGPEFLTYFQNEAQLDKSGLPSDRFFAERPEGSVSTLKIQRTQQEDSAVYLCASSLQSGANVLTFGAGSRLTVL.